The next 9 T cell receptor beta chains were all read from a single sample in a study of early T cells in non-severe SARS-CoV-2 infection. TCRdb reprocessed the 5' RACE reads via MiXCR and lists one record per CDR3 protein. This table holds some 59,000 distinct CDR3 sequences, 10% found once. Sequenced: whole blood. These receptor sequences come from an adult who was a healthcare worker with PCR-confirmed SARS-CoV-2 infection or an uninfected control (not recorded which).

The V gene is TRBV29-1, the J gene TRBJ1-6; weak D call: TRBD1 (6 bases). This CDR3 comprises 12 residues. The germline gives CDR1 SQVTM, CDR2 ANQGSEA. Trimming took 6 bases from V and 4 from J, leaving 7 bases between them. In DNA form, the CDR3 reads TGCAGCGTGGACAGATATAATTCACCCCTCCACTTT. Translation: CSVDRYNSPLHF.

V gene TRBV9 combines with J gene TRBJ1-1; D is unresolved. Looked up from germline, CDR1 is SGDLS and CDR2 is YYNGEE. The V end lost 0 bases, the J end lost 4 bases, and 7 bases lay between the germline ends. The CDR3 is made up of 13 amino acids. CDR3 bases: TGTGCCAGCAGCGTAGCCCGGCGCACTGAAGCTTTCTTT. Protein: CASSVARRTEAFF.

This clonotype has more than one count but fewer than ten. V usage is TRBV6-2 or TRBV6-3 and J usage is TRBJ2-2; weak D call: TRBD2 (6 bases). Per the germline V gene, CDR1 is MNHEY and CDR2 is SVGEGT. The CDR3 has 16 residues. Trimming removed 2 bases from V and 4 bases from J, with 14 bases in between. The CDR3 DNA reads TGTGCCAGCAGTTACGGGGCGGGAAGACTCACCGGGGAGCTGTTTTTT. As protein: CASSYGAGRLTGELFF.

The chain employs TRBV19 and TRBJ1-2; 11 nucleotides line up with TRBD1. This CDR3 region has 15 residues. Germline V lookup: CDR1 LNHDA, CDR2 SQIVND (reference sequence). Trimming at V came to 6 bases and at J to 4 bases, leaving 7 bases not matched to a gene. For the CDR3, the DNA is TGTGCCAGTAGGTGGACAGGGGGCGAAACCTATGGCTACACCTTC. Translation gives CASRWTGGETYGYTF.

This clonotype has at least ten counts. J is TRBJ2-5 and V is TRBV7-2; D is undetermined. The CDR3 length is 12 residues. The V end was cut by 5 bases, the J end by 2 bases, with 6 bases between. Germline CDR1 is SGHTA and CDR2 is FQGNSA. CDR3 nucleotide sequence: TGTGCCAGCAGCCCGACACAAGAGACCCAGTACTTC. Its protein is CASSPTQETQYF.

This clonotype appeared many times. The rearrangement joins TRBV5-4 to TRBJ2-1; D remains ambiguous. Trimming removed 3 bases from V and 6 bases from J, with 7 bases in between. The CDR3 contains 12 residues. CDR1 and CDR2 (germline): SGHNT, YYREEE (reference sequence). The DNA for the CDR3 is TGTGCCAGCAGCTCCCAGCGCAATGAGCAGTTCTTC. It codes for CASSSQRNEQFF. Supplemented by reference TRBV5-4 and TRBJ2-1, the full variable domain reads ETGVTQSPTHLIKTRGQQVTLRCSSQSGHNTVSWYQQALGQGPQFIFQYYREEENGRGNFPPRFSGLQFPNYSSELNVNALELDDSALYLCASSSQRNEQFFGPGTRLTVL.

The V call is TRBV7-6, the J call TRBJ2-5, with 8 bases fitting TRBD2. V lost 1 base, J lost 4 bases, and 8 bases stayed unmatched. CDR1 is SGHVS, CDR2 FNYEAQ, per germline. CDR3 length equals 16 residues. The CDR3 DNA is TGTGCCAGCAGCTTAGGGGCCGGGGGGGCCGCAGAGACCCAGTACTTC. Its translation is CASSLGAGGAAETQYF.

This clonotype was observed a handful of times. The chain has TRBV7-6 and TRBJ2-1; D is possibly TRBD1 (5 bases). With 5 bases removed from V and 3 bases from J, the gap between germline ends came to 17 bases. Germline V CDR1 and CDR2: SGHVS, FNYEAQ. The CDR3 loop spans 16 amino acids. Written as DNA, the CDR3 is TGTGCCAGCAGCCCCAAGCTCAGGGAATTCTACAATGAGCAGTTCTTC. It encodes CASSPKLREFYNEQFF.

This clonotype turned up a few times. CDR3 DNA: TGTGCCAGCAGTTTGGGCGGGGCAGATCCGCAGTTCTTC. It translates to CASSLGGADPQFF. This chain uses TRBV12-3 or TRBV12-4 with TRBJ2-1; the D gene is possibly TRBD2 (6 bases). V gave up 3 bases and J gave up 12 bases, with 15 bases separating them. The CDR3 consists of 13 residues.